This record concerns one T cell receptor (beta chain) sequence. Antigen unknown. This record belongs to a study of T cells in localized non-small cell lung cancer. Findings and caveats of the study: Adjacent uninvolved lung tissue had the highest T cell clonality, exceeding tumor. In adjacent lung appeared a median about 58 of the top 100 tumor clones.

Germline trimming cut 0 bases from V and 1 base from J; bases unmatched to any gene: 8. This CDR3 is 17 amino acids long. Germline CDR1 reads SGHRS; CDR2 reads YFSETQ. Clones were read by immunoSEQ multiplex PCR, and TCRdb kept only the in-frame ones, dropping some. The sample has some 30,000 clones; 78% are singletons. This chain uses TRBV5-1 with TRBJ2-3, with 7 bases fitting TRBD2. The sequence came from a male donor older than 55 with stage II squamous cell lung carcinoma. The starting material was peripheral blood, obtained before any cancer treatment. In nucleotides, the CDR3 is TGCGCCAGCAGCTTGGGATTATCGGCGGGGGGCACAGATACGCAGTATTTT. Encoded protein: CASSLGLSAGGTDTQYF.